The 12 T cell receptor beta chains reported below all come from one sample, sequenced in a study of blood T cell repertoires in COVID-19. TCRdb's table, derived via immunoSEQ multiplex PCR, lists solely in-frame clones and lacks some. The sample has around 94,000 clones; roughly 80% are singletons. The sample consisted of peripheral blood. The receptors were gathered from a human donor in a cohort sampled during active COVID-19.

This clone turned up a few times. The chain recombines TRBV19 with TRBJ2-7; 10 nucleotides agree with TRBD2. Trimming at V came to 6 bases and at J to 0 bases, leaving 5 bases not matched to a gene. CDR1 and CDR2 (germline): LNHDA, SQIVND (reference sequence). The CDR3 runs to 15 residues. CDR3 nucleotides: TGTGCCAGTAGGGCACTAGCGGGAAGCTCCTACGAGCAGTACTTC. Translation gives CASRALAGSSYEQYF.

The J gene is TRBJ1-4, the V gene TRBV10-3; D is uncertain. The CDR3 runs to 13 residues. Per the germline V gene, CDR1 is ENHRY and CDR2 is SYGVKD. V was pared by 5 bases and J by 3 bases, with 7 bases between. This CDR3 reads CAISLGANEKLFF. The CDR3 DNA is TGTGCCATCAGTCTCGGTGCTAATGAAAAACTGTTTTTT.

In regard to this clone: Other DNA sequences within the sample encode an identical CDR3. The chain has TRBV5-1 and TRBJ2-5, with 7 bases identical to TRBD1. The trim removed 4 bases at V and 1 base at J, leaving 4 bases unmatched. The germline V gene has CDR1 SGHRS and CDR2 YFSETQ. This CDR3 contains 14 residues. The CDR3 loop reads CASSPGQPQETQYF. CDR3 coding DNA: TGCGCCAGCAGCCCGGGACAGCCCCAAGAGACCCAGTACTTC.

The genes are TRBV14 and TRBJ2-7; D is undetermined. Trimming removed 5 bases from V and 4 bases from J, with 9 bases in between. The CDR3 length is 12 residues. Germline CDR1 SGHDN, CDR2 FVKESK. Written as DNA, the CDR3 is TGTGCCAGCAGCTCGACACGATACGAGCAGTACTTC. Translated, it gives CASSSTRYEQYF.

Regarding this clone: In the same sample, other DNA sequences code for this CDR3. This sequence joins TRBV5-1 and TRBJ1-2; D uncertain. V was trimmed by 0 bases and J by 0 bases, leaving 3 bases between them. From germline, CDR1 is SGHRS and CDR2 YFSETQ. CDR3 length equals 13 residues. The CDR3 DNA reads TGCGCCAGCAGCTTGGCGGCTAACTATGGCTACACCTTC. As protein: CASSLAANYGYTF.

The rearrangement uses TRBV19 and TRBJ2-7; 9 positions agree with TRBD2. In germline, CDR1 is LNHDA, CDR2 SQIVND (reference sequence). This CDR3 spans 16 amino acids. V lost 4 bases, J lost 2 bases, and 9 bases stayed unmatched. This chain's CDR3 is CASSRVAGEGTYEQYF. Here the CDR3 DNA reads TGTGCCAGTAGTAGAGTAGCGGGAGAAGGAACCTACGAGCAGTACTTC. Drawing the rest from reference TRBV19 and TRBJ2-7, the complete variable domain is DGGITQSPKYLFRKEGQNVTLSCEQNLNHDAMYWYRQDPGQGLRLIYYSQIVNDFQKGDIAEGYSVSREKKESFPLTVTSAQKNPTAFYLCASSRVAGEGTYEQYFGPGTRLTVT.

This clone was seen only once. V is TRBV10-3 and J is TRBJ2-5; 7 bases are a match to TRBD1. CDR1 ENHRY and CDR2 SYGVKD come from the germline V gene. The CDR3 is 12 residues long. V trimming: 10 bases; J trimming: 4 bases; junction bases outside the gene matches: 6. As DNA, the CDR3 is TGTGCCACCGGACAGGTACGAGAGACCCAGTACTTC. As protein: CATGQVRETQYF.

This clone was observed a handful of times. The rearrangement joins TRBV28 to TRBJ1-5; 9 bases fit TRBD1. This CDR3 is built from 14 residues. V lost 6 bases to trimming and J lost 4 bases; unmatched junction nucleotides: 4. The V gene's germline CDR1 is MDHEN and CDR2 SYDVKM. Here the CDR3 DNA reads TGTGCCAGCAGACCGACAGGGGGGAATCAGCCCCAGCATTTT. Translating gives CASRPTGGNQPQHF. The variable domain in full, with the rest retrieved from reference TRBV28 and TRBJ1-5, is DVKVTQSSRYLVKRTGEKVFLECVQDMDHENMFWYRQDPGLGLRLIYFSYDVKMKEKGDIPEGYSVSREKKERFSLILESASTNQTSMYLCASRPTGGNQPQHFGDGTRLSIL.

The genes are TRBV5-6 and TRBJ2-7, with 10 bases identical to TRBD2. V dropped 3 bases and J dropped 0; count of bases not matched to a gene: 3. The CDR3 covers 15 residues. Germline CDR1 and CDR2: SGHDT and YYEEEE. The CDR3 DNA follows: TGTGCCAGCAGCTCCGGACTAGCGGACTCCTACGAGCAGTACTTC. This gives the protein CASSSGLADSYEQYF.

For this clone: Here the CDR3 omits its conserved ending phenylalanine or tryptophan, so a read error is the likely source. It is unclear where the CDR3 begins or ends on the DNA, so no DNA is shown, and the CDR3 is as TCRdb lists it. CDR3 in amino acids: CASSQASL. V usage is TRBV5-4 and J usage is TRBJ1-4; TRBD1, the table's D call, lacks a check against the DNA. The CDR3 has 8 residues if both end residues are counted. CDR1 SGHNT and CDR2 YYREEE come from the germline V gene (reference sequence).

The chain uses TRBV2 and TRBJ2-7; 12 bases agree with TRBD2. V lost 6 bases to trimming and J lost 6 bases; unmatched junction nucleotides: 12. The germline gives CDR1 SNHLY, CDR2 FYNNEI. This CDR3 has 16 amino acids. In DNA, the CDR3 is TGTGCCAGCAGCCTATCTCAGCCGGGACTAGCGGGCGAGCAGTACTTC. Protein: CASSLSQPGLAGEQYF.

V is TRBV5-1 and J is TRBJ2-5; tentative D call: TRBD1 (7 bases). Germline CDR1 reads SGHRS; CDR2 reads YFSETQ. The CDR3 is made up of 14 amino acids. The V end was cut by 2 bases, the J end by 5 bases, with 13 bases between. The CDR3 DNA is TGCGCCAGCAGCTTCGCGACAGGGAGGGAGACCCAGTACTTC. Amino acids: CASSFATGRETQYF.